This entry is about one TCR beta chain. This record belongs to a study of blood T cell repertoires in COVID-19. Across the study: Both acute and convalescent COVID-19 samples were obtained from the United States, Italy and Spain.

Original processing notes: Quantification of nucleated cells was approximated via reference gene primer amplification. Produced via immunoSEQ multiplex PCR; TCRdb's table is partial and in-frame only. V and J calls and clone size are as listed in that table; D and trimming were resolved from the DNA. The repertoire includes some 56,000 clones, roughly 88% of them detected once, and around 24% sits in the top ten. The clonotype comes from a woman at least 80 years old with acute or convalescent COVID-19. The sequencing input was peripheral blood.

As DNA, the CDR3 is TGTGCCAGCAGCTTAGAAGAGCCCAATGAGCAGTTCTTC. Its translation is CASSLEEPNEQFF. The V and J genes are TRBV11-2 and TRBJ2-1; D unresolved. This CDR3 is built from 13 residues. Germline CDR1 and CDR2: SGHAT and FQNNGV. V gave up 0 bases and J gave up 6 bases, with 6 bases separating them.